The 8 T cell receptor beta chains below all came from one sample that was sequenced in a study of CD8+ T cells in alopecia areata. Treatment reported: oral pan-JAK inhibitor, 5-10 mg twice daily. RNA was isolated and reverse transcribed to cDNA, the sequencing template. Produced via immunoSEQ multiplex PCR; TCRdb's table is partial and in-frame only. This sample yields some 200,000 clones, of which 45% to 75% are seen a single time; around 3.2% belongs to the top ten. The material was CD4+ T cells sorted from blood, obtained at week 4, from a patient treated with tofacitinib. These receptors came from a human donor with alopecia areata.

The chain uses TRBV27 and TRBJ2-5; 9 bases line up with TRBD2. The length of the CDR3 is 15 residues. J lost 2 bases, V lost 3 bases, and 4 bases had no gene match. From germline, CDR1 is MNHEY and CDR2 SMNVEV (reference sequence). CDR3 sequence: CASSFGGGGQETQYF. DNA of the CDR3: TGTGCCAGCAGTTTTGGCGGGGGGGGACAAGAGACCCAGTACTTC.

The rearrangement links TRBV10-3 to TRBJ1-6, with D possibly matching TRBD1 (6 bases). The V and J ends lost 0 bases and 5 bases respectively, with 8 bases between them. CDR3 length equals 15 residues. The germline gives CDR1 ENHRY, CDR2 SYGVKD. The CDR3 DNA follows: TGTGCCATCAGTGAGTCGGGACAACATAATTCACCCCTCCACTTT. This gives the protein CAISESGQHNSPLHF.

The chain uses TRBV4-1 and TRBJ1-2; TRBD1 matches at 7 bases. The CDR3 runs 13 residues. Germline values: CDR1 MGHRA, CDR2 YSYEKL. The V segment lost 3 bases and the J segment 2 bases; nucleotides outside the gene matches: 0. The CDR3, as DNA: TGCGCCAGCAGCCAGGGACAGAACTATGGCTACACCTTC. It yields the protein CASSQGQNYGYTF.

The V gene is TRBV4-3, the J gene TRBJ2-5; D is undetermined. Germline V gene data show CDR1 as LGHNA and CDR2 as YSLEER. This CDR3 spans 13 amino acids. V was cut by 3 bases and J by 5 bases, with 10 bases left in between. The CDR3 protein is CASSQTLAETQYF. The CDR3 DNA is TGCGCCAGCAGCCAGACATTAGCCGAGACCCAGTACTTC.

The chain combines TRBV29-1 with TRBJ2-5; 7 bases align to TRBD1. The CDR3 is made up of 13 amino acids. The J segment lost 3 bases and the V segment lost 7 bases, leaving 8 bases of the junction unmatched. CDR1 is SQVTM and CDR2 is ANQGSEA in the germline V gene. The CDR3 DNA is TGCAGCGCCGGGGACAGAAGAAAAGAGACCCAGTACTTC. Protein sequence: CSAGDRRKETQYF.

The chain links TRBV4-1 to TRBJ1-2; 8 nucleotides match TRBD1. The V and J ends lost 4 bases and 6 bases, in that order; junction bases with no gene match: 4. CDR3 length: 13 residues. In germline, CDR1 is MGHRA, CDR2 YSYEKL. CDR3: CASSLQGADGYTF. The DNA for the CDR3 is TGCGCCAGCAGCCTCCAGGGGGCAGATGGCTACACCTTC.

The chain couples TRBV29-1 to TRBJ1-4; D ambiguous. CDR1 SQVTM and CDR2 ANQGSEA come from the germline V gene. The germline V and J ends were trimmed by 4 bases and 3 bases, with 9 bases remaining between them. The CDR3 is 13 residues long. CDR3 bases: TGCAGCGTTGTATATGGAGCTAATGAAAAACTGTTTTTT. This encodes CSVVYGANEKLFF.

The chain carries TRBV5-1 and TRBJ1-4; D is uncertain. Germline V lookup: CDR1 SGHRS, CDR2 YFSETQ. This CDR3 spans 15 amino acids. Trimming cost V 2 bases and J 0 bases, with 8 bases left between them. CDR3 protein: CASSFQGSTNEKLFF. The CDR3 nucleotides read TGCGCCAGCAGCTTTCAAGGGTCAACTAATGAAAAACTGTTTTTT.